Given below is one T cell receptor beta chain in context. Its target is unknown. This record belongs to a study of CD8+CD57+ T cells in acquired aplastic anemia. Study details: Sorted CD4+ and CD8+ cells yielded approximately 3.4 ug of DNA on average.

General study points: Fewer than 30 shared CD8+ CDR3s appeared highly expressed within patients' immunodominant clones.

The use of genomic DNA as template underpinned the TCR beta VDJ and CDR3 profiling. TCRdb ran MiXCR on the reads and lists one entry per CDR3 protein. The sample records 90,000 to 120,000 distinct CDR3 sequences, 40% to 60% being singletons. The CDR3 has 12 amino acids. Deletions cut 5 bases from V and 4 bases from J, with 6 bases between. From germline, CDR1 is MNHEY and CDR2 SVGAGI. The rearrangement uses TRBV6-5 and TRBJ1-5; D not resolved. Specimen: sorted CD4+, CD8+, or CD8+CD57+ T cells (not recorded which) from PBMCs. The sequence was collected from a human donor in good health, serving as a control. The CDR3 region is CASSNQNQPQHF. As DNA, the CDR3 is TGTGCCAGCAGTAACCAAAATCAGCCCCAGCATTTT.